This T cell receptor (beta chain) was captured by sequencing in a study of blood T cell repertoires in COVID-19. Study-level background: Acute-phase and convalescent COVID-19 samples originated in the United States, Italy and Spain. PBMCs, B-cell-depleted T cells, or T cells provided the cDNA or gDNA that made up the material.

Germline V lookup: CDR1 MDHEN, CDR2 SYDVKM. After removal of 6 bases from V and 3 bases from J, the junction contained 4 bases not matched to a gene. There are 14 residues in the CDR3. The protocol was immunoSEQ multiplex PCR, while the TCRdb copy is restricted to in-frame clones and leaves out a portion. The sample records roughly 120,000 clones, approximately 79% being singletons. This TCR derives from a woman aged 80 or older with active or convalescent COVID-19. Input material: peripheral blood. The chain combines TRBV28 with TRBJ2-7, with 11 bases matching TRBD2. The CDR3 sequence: CASRTSGGNYEQYF. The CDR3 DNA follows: TGTGCCAGCAGAACTAGCGGGGGCAACTACGAGCAGTACTTC.